Described below is a single TCR beta chain sequence and its context. The target antigen is unknown. This record comes from a study of OX40 agonist ivuxolimab in advanced cancers. Sequenced by immunoSEQ multiplex PCR; TCRdb stores in-frame clones only, minus some. The sample includes about 43,000 clones, 70% to 90% seen only once; the top ten take about 35%. The CDR3 has 12 amino acids. Per the germline V gene, CDR1 is MDHEN and CDR2 is SYDVKM. Trimming stripped 7 bases from V and 9 bases from J, with 13 bases between. Points from the study as a whole: Clonal expansion was seen in CD4+ and CD8+ blood T cells by week 6 at 0.1 to 3.0 mg/kg. Normalized T-cell clonal expansion was also low in some nonresponders.

This sequence originates from an adult with an advanced solid tumor such as melanoma, head and neck, liver or kidney cancer. The rearrangement links TRBV28 to TRBJ2-4, with a tentative D call TRBD2 (6 bases). The sample was CD4+ or CD8+ T cells sorted from blood, taken in a trial of the OX40 agonist ivuxolimab. This chain's CDR3 is CASTAPRGIQYF. Written as DNA, the CDR3 is TGTGCCAGCACCGCGCCGCGGGGCATTCAGTACTTC. The full variable domain, its missing parts supplied by reference TRBV28 and TRBJ2-4, is DVKVTQSSRYLVKRTGEKVFLECVQDMDHENMFWYRQDPGLGLRLIYFSYDVKMKEKGDIPEGYSVSREKKERFSLILESASTNQTSMYLCASTAPRGIQYFGAGTRLSVL.